The 31 T cell receptor beta chains given below trace back to one sample, sequenced in a study of vaccination effects on CD4 cells after COVID-19. These TCRs' antigens remain unknown. Data came from immunoSEQ multiplex PCR; TCRdb stores just in-frame clones and leaves some out. The sample shows some 40,000 clones, approximately 70% of them seen only once. A 10-day culture period preceded the isolation of CD4+ T cells. BNT162b2 vaccine or mRNA-1273 vaccine was given to participants in two doses. This specimen was CD4+ T cells from PBMCs cultured without peptide, taken after COVID-19 vaccination. These receptors all come from a human donor who received a COVID-19 vaccine.

The chain joins TRBV5-1 to TRBJ2-3, with 9 bases that match TRBD1. The CDR3 spans 15 residues. V gave up 0 bases and J gave up 4 bases; unmatched junction bases: 3. Germline V lookup: CDR1 SGHRS, CDR2 YFSETQ. The CDR3 spells CASSLVGQGSDTQYF. CDR3 nucleotides: TGCGCCAGCAGCTTGGTCGGACAGGGGTCAGATACGCAGTATTTT.

The chain couples TRBV7-9 to TRBJ2-1, with 8 bases aligning to TRBD1. V was clipped by 5 bases and J by 0 bases; unmatched bases: 15. Germline CDR1 and CDR2: SEHNR and FQNEAQ (reference sequence). The CDR3 runs to 19 residues. The CDR3 nucleotides are TGTGCCAGCAGCCCTAGACCTTCGGGACAGGTCATCTCCTACAATGAGCAGTTCTTC. Translating it yields CASSPRPSGQVISYNEQFF.

The V and J genes are TRBV27 and TRBJ1-1; TRBD1 is a possible D gene (5 bases). The germline V gene has CDR1 MNHEY and CDR2 SMNVEV (reference sequence). Trimming removed 3 bases from V and 4 bases from J, with 9 bases in between. This CDR3 has 13 amino acids. CDR3 in amino acids: CASSFLGGTEAFF. CDR3 DNA: TGTGCCAGCAGTTTTCTCGGGGGCACTGAAGCTTTCTTT.

This clone was observed once. The rearrangement links TRBV9 to TRBJ2-7; unclear D gene. The CDR3 consists of 13 residues. From germline, CDR1 is SGDLS and CDR2 YYNGEE. V was clipped by 4 bases and J by 2 bases, with 10 bases between them. CDR3 protein: CASSTRSAYEQYF. The CDR3 DNA reads as TGTGCCAGCAGCACCCGCTCCGCCTACGAGCAGTACTTC.

The chain uses TRBV7-6 and TRBJ1-1, with a weak D call TRBD1 (6 bases). The CDR3 has 13 amino acids. Germline V gene data show CDR1 as SGHVS and CDR2 as FNYEAQ. Trimming removed 5 bases from V and 7 bases from J, with 14 bases in between. The CDR3 nucleotides read TGTGCCAGCAGCCCAGAGGGGACACTTGAAGCTTTCTTT. This sequence encodes CASSPEGTLEAFF.

This sequence joins TRBV9 and TRBJ1-1; no firm D call. This CDR3 contains 13 residues. Per germline, CDR1 SGDLS and CDR2 YYNGEE. Trimming took off 0 bases at V and 9 bases at J, with 12 bases between the two ends. The CDR3 sequence: CASSVDGRTKAFF. CDR3 DNA: TGTGCCAGCAGCGTAGACGGTCGGACCAAAGCTTTCTTT.

This chain links TRBV9 with TRBJ1-1; 8 nucleotides line up with TRBD1. CDR1 and CDR2 (germline): SGDLS, YYNGEE. Trimming at V came to 3 bases and at J to 0 bases, leaving 4 bases not matched to a gene. The CDR3 sequence is 15 residues long. The CDR3 DNA follows: TGTGCCAGCAGCGCCAACAGGGGGATGAACACTGAAGCTTTCTTT. It is translated as CASSANRGMNTEAFF.

This chain links TRBV18 with TRBJ2-1; 10 bases align to TRBD2. V was pared by 9 bases and J by 0 bases, with 5 bases of the junction left unmatched. CDR1 is KGHSH, CDR2 LQKENI, per germline. CDR3 size: 15 residues. CDR3 sequence reads: CASKPSGSSYNEQFF. DNA of the CDR3: TGTGCCAGTAAACCTAGCGGGAGCTCCTACAATGAGCAGTTCTTC.

The rearrangement joins TRBV7-8 to TRBJ1-1; D gene ambiguous. CDR3 size: 14 residues. Trimming stripped 1 base from V and 7 bases from J, with 13 bases between. Per germline, CDR1 SGHVS and CDR2 FQNEAQ. The CDR3 is CASSLDSSRHEAFF. In DNA form, the CDR3 reads TGTGCCAGCAGCTTAGATTCCAGTCGACATGAAGCTTTCTTT.

The genes are TRBV7-2 and TRBJ1-2, with 9 bases lining up with TRBD1. Germline trimming cut 5 bases from V and 5 bases from J; bases unmatched to any gene: 12. The CDR3 totals 16 residues. Germline V gives CDR1 SGHTA, CDR2 FQGNSA. The CDR3 DNA follows: TGTGCCAGCAGCCCTAGTGGGACAGGGCTGGGTTATGGCTACACCTTC. This gives the protein CASSPSGTGLGYGYTF.

V usage is TRBV5-1 and J usage is TRBJ1-1; the D gene is possibly TRBD1 (5 bases). The germline V gene encodes CDR1 SGHRS and CDR2 YFSETQ. The CDR3 spans 14 residues. V shed 4 bases and J shed 7 bases, with 17 bases lying between them. This CDR3 reads CASSQGVNQLEAFF. The CDR3 DNA reads TGCGCCAGCAGCCAGGGTGTCAACCAGCTTGAAGCTTTCTTT.

The chain has TRBV7-9 and TRBJ1-3, with D possibly TRBD1 on 6 matching bases. Looked up from germline, CDR1 is SEHNR and CDR2 is FQNEAQ (reference sequence). Trimming stripped 5 bases from V and 1 base from J, with 12 bases between. The length of the CDR3 is 15 residues. This CDR3 reads CASSDNTGSGNTIYF. The CDR3 nucleotides read TGTGCCAGCAGCGATAATACAGGGTCTGGAAACACCATATATTTT.

The rearrangement uses TRBV27 and TRBJ1-1, with a weak D call TRBD1 (5 bases). Looked up from germline, CDR1 is MNHEY and CDR2 is SMNVEV (reference sequence). V lost 5 bases to trimming and J lost 0 bases, with 10 bases between them. The CDR3 extends over 14 amino acids. CDR3 DNA: TGTGCCAGCAGTAAAGACAGCGTGAACACTGAAGCTTTCTTT. It translates to CASSKDSVNTEAFF.

The V and J genes are TRBV10-3 and TRBJ1-1; 10 bases fit TRBD1. The CDR3 totals 14 residues. Germline loops: CDR1 ENHRY, CDR2 SYGVKD. V trimming: 6 bases; J trimming: 4 bases; junction bases outside the gene matches: 5. CDR3 region: CAIRIGQGGTEAFF. CDR3 sequence (DNA): TGTGCCATCAGAATAGGACAGGGGGGCACTGAAGCTTTCTTT.

The table lists this clone with a few counts. The chain joins TRBV5-1 to TRBJ2-3, with a possible D match to TRBD1 (5 bases). The V end was cut by 0 bases, the J end by 2 bases, with 13 bases between. Germline V lookup: CDR1 SGHRS, CDR2 YFSETQ. The CDR3 length is 16 residues. The CDR3 nucleotides read TGCGCCAGCAGCTTGGGGGGCCCCCAACCCACAGATACGCAGTATTTT. Its translation is CASSLGGPQPTDTQYF.

CDR3 in DNA: TGTGCCAGCTCAACCGGAGGAAGCTCCTACGAGCAGTACTTC. Its translation: CASSTGGSSYEQYF. V and J are TRBV18 and TRBJ2-7; TRBD2 is a possible D gene (5 bases). This CDR3 region has 14 residues. Germline lookup yields CDR1 KGHSH and CDR2 LQKENI. Trimming left V 5 bases short and J 0 bases short, with 11 bases between.

The gene calls are TRBV5-1 and TRBJ1-1; 11 bases are shared with TRBD1. The junction had 3 bases not matched to a gene; V was cut back by 4 bases and J by 4 bases. This CDR3 spans 14 amino acids. CDR1 is SGHRS and CDR2 is YFSETQ in the germline V gene. DNA for the CDR3: TGCGCCAGCAGCCCCGGGACAGGGGGCACTGAAGCTTTCTTT. The encoded protein is CASSPGTGGTEAFF. The variable domain in full, completed from reference TRBV5-1 and TRBJ1-1, reads KAGVTQTPRYLIKTRGQQVTLSCSPISGHRSVSWYQQTPGQGLQFLFEYFSETQRNKGNFPGRFSGRQFSNSRSEMNVSTLELGDSALYLCASSPGTGGTEAFFGQGTRLTVV.

This chain links TRBV7-9 with TRBJ1-2; no firm D call. The V gene's germline CDR1 is SEHNR and CDR2 FQNEAQ (reference sequence). Trimming left V 8 bases short and J 1 base short, with 17 bases between. This CDR3 spans 15 amino acids. For the CDR3, the DNA is TGTGCCAGCGGATTCGACGGGCGGGATAACTATGGCTACACCTTC. Translation: CASGFDGRDNYGYTF.

This chain joins TRBV2 and TRBJ2-2; 10 nucleotides match TRBD2. V gave up 7 bases and J gave up 5 bases; unmatched junction bases: 7. The CDR3 is 15 residues long. Per germline, CDR1 SNHLY and CDR2 FYNNEI. This CDR3 is CASTPSGSGTGELFF. The CDR3 DNA reads TGTGCCAGCACTCCTAGCGGGAGTGGAACCGGGGAGCTGTTTTTT. Drawing the rest from reference TRBV2 and TRBJ2-2, the complete variable domain is EPEVTQTPSHQVTQMGQEVILRCVPISNHLYFYWYRQILGQKVEFLVSFYNNEISEKSEIFDDQFSVERPDGSNFTLKIRSTKLEDSAMYFCASTPSGSGTGELFFGEGSRLTVL.

This clone was observed a handful of times. The chain combines TRBV18 with TRBJ2-1; D is ambiguous. The germline V and J ends were trimmed by 4 bases and 0 bases, with 16 bases remaining between them. The CDR3 consists of 17 residues. CDR1 and CDR2 (germline): KGHSH, LQKENI. As DNA, the CDR3 is TGTGCCAGCTCACTAAATGACTTGGGTAGCTCCTACAATGAGCAGTTCTTC. Its protein product is CASSLNDLGSSYNEQFF.

The rearrangement joins TRBV5-1 to TRBJ1-1; 7 bases are shared with TRBD1. This CDR3 has 13 residues. Germline V gives CDR1 SGHRS, CDR2 YFSETQ. The trim removed 6 bases at V and 1 base at J, leaving 3 bases unmatched. The CDR3: CASKGDRNTEAFF. The CDR3 DNA is TGCGCCAGCAAAGGGGACAGGAACACTGAAGCTTTCTTT.

This clone has only a few counts. The chain joins TRBV1 to TRBJ2-2; no DNA check was done on the table's D call, TRBD1. TRBV1 is noted as a pseudogene. The CDR3 spans 13 residues. CDR3: CTSSPKNTGELFF. In DNA form, the CDR3 reads TGCACCAGCAGCCCCAAGAACACCGGGGAGCTGTTTTTT.

The chain has TRBV14 and TRBJ2-5; D not certain. The V gene lost 1 base and the J gene lost 7 bases, with 7 bases spanning the gap. Germline V lookup: CDR1 SGHDN, CDR2 FVKESK. The CDR3 has 12 amino acids. The CDR3, as DNA: TGTGCCAGCAGCCAAGGTTGGGGGACCCAGTACTTC. Translated, it gives CASSQGWGTQYF.

The gene calls are TRBV12-3 or TRBV12-4 and TRBJ1-1, with D maybe TRBD1 (5 bases). The CDR3 length is 12 residues. V was clipped by 3 bases and J by 10 bases, with 12 bases between them. CDR3 in amino acids: CASSFSQGSAFF. The DNA for the CDR3 is TGTGCCAGCAGTTTTAGTCAGGGTTCAGCTTTCTTT.

This clone was counted ten times or more. CDR3 coding DNA: TGCAGCGTTGGGACAAACAATCAGCCCCAGCATTTT. This codes for CSVGTNNQPQHF. This chain links TRBV29-1 with TRBJ1-5; D perhaps matches TRBD1 (5 bases). Trimming stripped 4 bases from V and 3 bases from J, with 7 bases between. CDR3 length: 12 amino acids. The V gene's germline CDR1 is SQVTM and CDR2 ANQGSEA.

The chain recombines TRBV5-6 with TRBJ2-1, with unresolved D. CDR3 length: 15 residues. Per the germline V gene, CDR1 is SGHDT and CDR2 is YYEEEE. Trimming shortened V by 0 bases and J by 2 bases, and 9 bases separated the two germline ends. This CDR3 is CASSLDSVAYNEQFF. The CDR3 nucleotides are TGTGCCAGCAGCTTGGACTCAGTCGCCTACAATGAGCAGTTCTTC.

This rearrangement joins TRBV5-4 to TRBJ2-3; TRBD1 is a possible D gene (5 bases). V was cut by 0 bases and J by 6 bases, with 8 bases left in between. This CDR3 has 13 amino acids. In germline, CDR1 is SGHNT, CDR2 YYREEE (reference sequence). The CDR3 sequence: CASSLARADTQYF. CDR3 DNA: TGTGCCAGCAGCTTGGCCAGGGCTGATACGCAGTATTTT. Full variable domain (missing parts from reference TRBV5-4 and TRBJ2-3): ETGVTQSPTHLIKTRGQQVTLRCSSQSGHNTVSWYQQALGQGPQFIFQYYREEENGRGNFPPRFSGLQFPNYSSELNVNALELDDSALYLCASSLARADTQYFGPGTRLTVL.

This chain uses TRBV6-5 with TRBJ2-5; 7 bases align to TRBD2. The CDR3 has 14 amino acids. The V gene end was trimmed by 8 bases and the J gene end by 2 bases; junction bases not matched to a gene: 8. Germline assignment: CDR1 MNHEY and CDR2 SVGAGI. The CDR3 DNA reads as TGTGCCAGCTCCGAAGGGACTATTCAAGAGACCCAGTACTTC. It specifies CASSEGTIQETQYF.

The chain uses TRBV7-2 and TRBJ2-1; D gene uncertain. The CDR3 consists of 13 residues. The V gene's germline CDR1 is SGHTA and CDR2 FQGNSA. V was trimmed by 7 bases and J by 7 bases, leaving 14 bases between them. The CDR3 DNA is TGTGCCAGCACCCTACGGAACGGGAATGAGCAGTTCTTC. Translation: CASTLRNGNEQFF.

This chain uses TRBV5-4 with TRBJ1-2; 8 bases line up with TRBD1. The CDR3 sequence is 14 residues long. The V and J ends lost 4 bases and 6 bases, in that order; junction bases with no gene match: 8. CDR1 and CDR2 (germline): SGHNT, YYREEE (reference sequence). CDR3 protein: CASSVGQGLDGYTF. CDR3 in DNA: TGTGCCAGCAGCGTCGGACAGGGACTCGATGGCTACACCTTC.

This clone was detected only a few times. The V and J genes are TRBV24-1 and TRBJ2-5; possibly TRBD1 for D (6 bases). Trimming left V 3 bases short and J 1 base short, with 14 bases between. Germline CDR1 is KGHDR and CDR2 is SFDVKD. The CDR3 runs 16 residues. CDR3 coding DNA: TGTGCCACCAGTGATCCTCGGGACACGTCCCAAGAGACCCAGTACTTC. Its protein is CATSDPRDTSQETQYF.